This T cell receptor (beta chain) appears in the sequencing data of a study of T cell repertoires in cytomegalovirus infection. This clonotype was detected many times. Its antigen is unidentified. TCRdb used MiXCR to reprocess the reads, holding one entry per CDR3 protein. The sample lists about 310,000 distinct CDR3 sequences, around 25% seen once, with about an eighth in the top ten. The sequence came from a human donor in good health (CMV status not recorded). Some clones in this sample may be carry-over from other donors' samples. This sample comprised cultured PBMCs, obtained from culture after CMV antigen stimulation.

CDR3 region: CSVPGQLNTEAFF. Written as DNA, the CDR3 is TGCAGCGTGCCGGGACAGTTGAACACTGAAGCTTTCTTT. The rearrangement uses TRBV29-1 and TRBJ1-1; 7 bases are shared with TRBD1. After removal of 6 bases from V and 0 bases from J, the junction contained 4 bases not matched to a gene. Germline V gene lookup returns CDR1 SQVTM and CDR2 ANQGSEA. The CDR3 has 13 amino acids.